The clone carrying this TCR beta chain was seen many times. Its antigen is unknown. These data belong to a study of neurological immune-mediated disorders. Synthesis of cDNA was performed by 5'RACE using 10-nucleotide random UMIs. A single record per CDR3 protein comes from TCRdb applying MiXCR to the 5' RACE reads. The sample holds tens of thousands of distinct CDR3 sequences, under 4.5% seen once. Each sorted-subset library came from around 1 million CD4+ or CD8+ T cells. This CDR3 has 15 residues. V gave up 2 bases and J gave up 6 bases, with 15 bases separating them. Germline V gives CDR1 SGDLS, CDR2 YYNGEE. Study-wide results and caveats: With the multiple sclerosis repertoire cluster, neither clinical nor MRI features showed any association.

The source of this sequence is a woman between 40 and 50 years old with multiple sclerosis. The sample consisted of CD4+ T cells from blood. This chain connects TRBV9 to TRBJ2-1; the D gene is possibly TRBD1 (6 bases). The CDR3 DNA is TGTGCCAGCAGCGTCCAGGGGACGCTCGTCAATGAGCAGTTCTTC. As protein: CASSVQGTLVNEQFF. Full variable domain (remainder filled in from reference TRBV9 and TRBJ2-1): DSGVTQTPKHLITATGQRVTLRCSPRSGDLSVYWYQQSLDQGLQFLIQYYNGEERAKGNILERFSAQQFPDLHSELNLSSLELGDSALYFCASSVQGTLVNEQFFGPGTRLTVL.